This TCR beta chain was identified in a study of cytomegalovirus exposure and HLA in healthy donors. Overall study context: The early release's HLA-typed donors yielded 80 million to 95 million unique TCRs. Findings of the study overall: A missense variant in DCLRE1C was later tied to TCR beta V- and J-gene trimming.

Germline loops: CDR1 MRHNA, CDR2 SNTAGT. The CDR3 has 14 amino acids. V was pared by 0 bases and J by 0 bases, with 2 bases between. Donors counted as nominally healthy when sampled, yet unrecorded immune exposures were likely. A multiplex PCR was run with 60 Vbeta primers and 13 Jbeta primers. Study processing details: Later, an analysis found about 77 million unique TCR beta chains, and about 9.9 million of these were shared. Sequencing was performed with immunoSEQ multiplex PCR; in TCRdb, only in-frame clones are kept and a portion is missing. V and J calls and clone size are given by that table; D and trimming were obtained from the DNA. The sample data list about 130,000 clones. Of note for this clone: Its antigen is unknown.

Sequenced sample: PBMCs. V and J are TRBV6-4 and TRBJ2-2; D is unclear. This clonotype originated in a man aged 35-49 years in good health and CMV-seronegative. The CDR3 region is CASSDSSNTGELFF. CDR3 DNA sequence: TGTGCCAGCAGTGACTCCTCGAACACCGGGGAGCTGTTTTTT.